This T cell receptor beta chain originates from a study of vaccination effects on CD4 cells after COVID-19. Overall study context: After the second dose, samples were taken at median day 72.

For this clone: Its antigen is as yet unknown.

Sequenced by immunoSEQ multiplex PCR; TCRdb stores in-frame clones only, minus some. The data contain approximately 74,000 clones, under 85% of them singletons. CD4+ T cells specific for antigen were expanded with viral peptide pools by the ViraFEST assay before sequencing. Following an approximately eleven-day culture, CD4+ T cells were purified. As their vaccination, participants received two doses of either BNT162b2 or mRNA-1273. Trimming removed 5 bases from V and 0 bases from J; junction bases left unmatched: 9. Germline V lookup: CDR1 KGHSH, CDR2 LQKENI. CDR3 length equals 17 residues. The material sequenced was CD4+ T cells from PBMCs cultured with HCoV-OC43 spike peptides, taken after COVID-19 vaccination. Described subset: HCoV-OC43 spike overlapping peptide pool stimulation. The clonotype originates from a human donor who received a COVID-19 vaccine. The V and J genes are TRBV18 and TRBJ1-3, with 8 bases identical to TRBD1. The DNA of the CDR3 is TGTGCCAGCTCAGGACAGGGACAGCCGTCCTCTGGAAACACCATATATTTT. Its translation: CASSGQGQPSSGNTIYF.